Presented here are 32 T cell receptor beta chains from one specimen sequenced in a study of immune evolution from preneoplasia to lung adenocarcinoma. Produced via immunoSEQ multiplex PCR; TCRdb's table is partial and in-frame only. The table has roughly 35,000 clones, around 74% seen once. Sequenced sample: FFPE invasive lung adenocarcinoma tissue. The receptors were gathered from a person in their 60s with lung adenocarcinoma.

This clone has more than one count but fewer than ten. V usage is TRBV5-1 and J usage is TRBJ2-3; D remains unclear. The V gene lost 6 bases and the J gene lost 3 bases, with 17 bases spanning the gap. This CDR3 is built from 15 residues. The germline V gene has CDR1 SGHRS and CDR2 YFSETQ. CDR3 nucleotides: TGCGCCAGCAAAGTGTCTCAGGAGTCTACAGATACGCAGTATTTT. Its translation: CASKVSQESTDTQYF. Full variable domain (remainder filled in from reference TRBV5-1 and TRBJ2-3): KAGVTQTPRYLIKTRGQQVTLSCSPISGHRSVSWYQQTPGQGLQFLFEYFSETQRNKGNFPGRFSGRQFSNSRSEMNVSTLELGDSALYLCASKVSQESTDTQYFGPGTRLTVL.

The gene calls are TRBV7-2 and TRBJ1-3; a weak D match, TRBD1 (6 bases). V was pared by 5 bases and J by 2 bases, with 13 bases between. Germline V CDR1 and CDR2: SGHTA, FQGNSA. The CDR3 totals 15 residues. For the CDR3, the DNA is TGTGCCAGCAGCCAATACAGGGCGACTGGAAACACCATATATTTT. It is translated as CASSQYRATGNTIYF.

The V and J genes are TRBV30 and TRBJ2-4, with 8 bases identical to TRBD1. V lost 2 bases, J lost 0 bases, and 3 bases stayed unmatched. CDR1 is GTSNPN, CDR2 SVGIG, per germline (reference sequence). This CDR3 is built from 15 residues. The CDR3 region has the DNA TGTGCCTGGAGTCAGGGACAGGCAGCCAAAAACATTCAGTACTTC. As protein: CAWSQGQAAKNIQYF.

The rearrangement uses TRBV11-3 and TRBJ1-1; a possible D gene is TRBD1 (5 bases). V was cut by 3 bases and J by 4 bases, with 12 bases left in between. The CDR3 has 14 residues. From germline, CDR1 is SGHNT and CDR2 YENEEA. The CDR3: CASSLQGLSTEAFF. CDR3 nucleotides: TGTGCCAGCAGCTTGCAGGGTCTTTCCACTGAAGCTTTCTTT.

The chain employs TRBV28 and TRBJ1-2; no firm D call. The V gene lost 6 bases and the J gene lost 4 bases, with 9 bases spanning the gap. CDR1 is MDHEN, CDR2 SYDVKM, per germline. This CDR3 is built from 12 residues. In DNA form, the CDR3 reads TGTGCCAGCAGCGGGAGAGGCTATGGCTACACCTTC. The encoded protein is CASSGRGYGYTF.

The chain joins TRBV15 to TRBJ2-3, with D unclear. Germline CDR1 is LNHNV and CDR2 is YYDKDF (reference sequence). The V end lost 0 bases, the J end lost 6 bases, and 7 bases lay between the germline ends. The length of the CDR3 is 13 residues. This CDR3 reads CATSRDLGDTQYF. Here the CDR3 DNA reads TGTGCCACCAGCAGAGATCTGGGGGATACGCAGTATTTT.

The CDR3 is CASSRGLENTEAFF. CDR3 bases: TGTGCCAGTAGTCGGGGACTGGAGAACACTGAAGCTTTCTTT. V is TRBV19 and J is TRBJ1-1; D perhaps matches TRBD1 (5 bases). Germline V gene data show CDR1 as LNHDA and CDR2 as SQIVND (reference sequence). V was shortened by 5 bases and J by 1 base, with 11 bases between the two germline ends. The CDR3 spans 14 residues.

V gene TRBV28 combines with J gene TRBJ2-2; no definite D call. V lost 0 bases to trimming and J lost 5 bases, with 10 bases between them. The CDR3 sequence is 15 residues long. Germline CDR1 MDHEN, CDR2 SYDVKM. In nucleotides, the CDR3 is TGTGCCAGCAGTTTATGGAAGGAGAGGACCGGGGAGCTGTTTTTT. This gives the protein CASSLWKERTGELFF.

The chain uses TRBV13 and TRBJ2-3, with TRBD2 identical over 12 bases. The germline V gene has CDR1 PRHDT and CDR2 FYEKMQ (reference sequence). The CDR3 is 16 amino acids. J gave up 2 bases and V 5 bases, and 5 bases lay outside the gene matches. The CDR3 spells CASSGRLAGATDTQYF. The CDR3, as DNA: TGTGCCAGCAGCGGACGACTAGCGGGAGCCACAGATACGCAGTATTTT.

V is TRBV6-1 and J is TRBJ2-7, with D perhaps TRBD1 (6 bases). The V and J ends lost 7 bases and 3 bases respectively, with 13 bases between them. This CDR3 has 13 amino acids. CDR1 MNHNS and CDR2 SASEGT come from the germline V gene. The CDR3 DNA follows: TGTGCCAGCAATATAGGACAGTTCTACGAGCAGTACTTC. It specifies CASNIGQFYEQYF.

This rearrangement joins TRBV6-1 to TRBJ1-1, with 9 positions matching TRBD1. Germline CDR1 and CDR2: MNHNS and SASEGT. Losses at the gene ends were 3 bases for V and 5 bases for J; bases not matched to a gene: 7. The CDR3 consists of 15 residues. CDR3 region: CASSDQTGGRTEAFF. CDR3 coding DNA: TGTGCCAGCAGTGACCAGACAGGGGGACGGACTGAAGCTTTCTTT.

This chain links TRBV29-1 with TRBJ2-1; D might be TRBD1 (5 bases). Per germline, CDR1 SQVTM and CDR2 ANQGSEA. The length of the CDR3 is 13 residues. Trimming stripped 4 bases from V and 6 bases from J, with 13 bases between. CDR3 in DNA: TGCAGCGTTGGTCACAGGCCTTTCAATGAGCAGTTCTTC. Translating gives CSVGHRPFNEQFF.

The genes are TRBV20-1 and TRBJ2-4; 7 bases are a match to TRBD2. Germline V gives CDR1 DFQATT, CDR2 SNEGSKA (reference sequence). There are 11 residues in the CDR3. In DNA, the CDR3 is TGCGGTTTAGCGGGTCTAAACATTCAGTACTTC. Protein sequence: CGLAGLNIQYF.

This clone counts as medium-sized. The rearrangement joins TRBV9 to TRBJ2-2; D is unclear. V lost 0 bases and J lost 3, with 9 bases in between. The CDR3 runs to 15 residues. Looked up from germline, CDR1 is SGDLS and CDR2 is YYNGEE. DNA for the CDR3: TGTGCCAGCAGCGTAGGTGGGGTGCACACCGGGGAGCTGTTTTTT. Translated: CASSVGGVHTGELFF.

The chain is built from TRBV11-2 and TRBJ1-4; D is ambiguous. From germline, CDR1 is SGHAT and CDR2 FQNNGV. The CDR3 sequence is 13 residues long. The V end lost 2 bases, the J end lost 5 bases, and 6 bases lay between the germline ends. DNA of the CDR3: TGTGCCAGCAGCTTAATGACGAATGAAAAACTGTTTTTT. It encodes CASSLMTNEKLFF. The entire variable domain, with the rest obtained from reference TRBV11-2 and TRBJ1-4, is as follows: EAGVAQSPRYKIIEKRQSVAFWCNPISGHATLYWYQQILGQGPKLLIQFQNNGVVDDSQLPKDRFSAERLKGVDSTLKIQPAKLEDSAVYLCASSLMTNEKLFFGSGTQLSVL.

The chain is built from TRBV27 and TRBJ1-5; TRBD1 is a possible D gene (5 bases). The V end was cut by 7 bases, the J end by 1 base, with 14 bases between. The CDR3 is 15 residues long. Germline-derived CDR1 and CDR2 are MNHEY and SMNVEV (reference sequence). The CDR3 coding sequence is TGTGCCAGCACCCCCATCCGGGGGAGCAATCAGCCCCAGCATTTT. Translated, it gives CASTPIRGSNQPQHF.

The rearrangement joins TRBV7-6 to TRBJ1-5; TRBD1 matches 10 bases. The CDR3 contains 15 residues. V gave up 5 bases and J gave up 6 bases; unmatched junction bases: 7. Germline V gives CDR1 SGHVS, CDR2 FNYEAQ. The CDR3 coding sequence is TGTGCCAGCAGCAAAGGACAGGGGGGAAGTCAGCCCCAGCATTTT. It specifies CASSKGQGGSQPQHF.

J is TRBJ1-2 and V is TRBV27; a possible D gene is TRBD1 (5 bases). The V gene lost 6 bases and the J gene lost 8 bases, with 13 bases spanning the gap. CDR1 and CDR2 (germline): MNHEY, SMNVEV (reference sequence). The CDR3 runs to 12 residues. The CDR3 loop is CASRPPRGGYTF. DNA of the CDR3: TGTGCCAGCAGACCACCGAGGGGCGGCTACACCTTC.

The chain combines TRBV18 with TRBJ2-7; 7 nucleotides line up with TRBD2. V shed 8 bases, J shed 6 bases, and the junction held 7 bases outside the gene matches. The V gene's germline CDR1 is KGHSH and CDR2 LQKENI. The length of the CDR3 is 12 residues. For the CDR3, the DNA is TGTGCCAGCAGCCCTGGGGGGGGCGAGCAGTACTTC. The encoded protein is CASSPGGGEQYF.

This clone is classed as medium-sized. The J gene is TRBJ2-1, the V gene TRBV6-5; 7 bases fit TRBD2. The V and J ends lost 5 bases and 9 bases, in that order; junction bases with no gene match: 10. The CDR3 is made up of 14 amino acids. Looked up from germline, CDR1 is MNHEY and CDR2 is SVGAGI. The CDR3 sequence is CASSARGGIREQFF. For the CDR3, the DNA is TGTGCCAGCAGTGCTAGGGGAGGGATTCGTGAGCAGTTCTTC.

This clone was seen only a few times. This chain's CDR3 is CASSKDWQRQRDQEAFF. CDR3 nucleotide sequence: TGTGCCAGCAGCAAAGATTGGCAGCGACAAAGGGATCAAGAAGCTTTCTTT. This chain links TRBV21-1 with TRBJ1-1. TRBV21-1 is labeled a pseudogene. This CDR3 region has 17 residues.

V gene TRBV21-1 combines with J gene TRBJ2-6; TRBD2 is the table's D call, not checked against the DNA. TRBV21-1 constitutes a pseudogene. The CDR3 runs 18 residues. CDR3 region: CASSKVLAPRGSHNVLTF. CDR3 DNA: TGTGCCAGCAGCAAAGTCTTAGCACCCCGTGGGTCCCACAACGTCCTGACTTTC.

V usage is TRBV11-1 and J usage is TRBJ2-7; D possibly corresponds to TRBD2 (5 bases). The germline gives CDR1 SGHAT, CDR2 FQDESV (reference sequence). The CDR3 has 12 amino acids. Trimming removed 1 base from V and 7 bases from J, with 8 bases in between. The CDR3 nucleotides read TGTGCCAGCAGCTTAGGGAGCGGTGAGCAGTACTTC. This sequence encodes CASSLGSGEQYF.

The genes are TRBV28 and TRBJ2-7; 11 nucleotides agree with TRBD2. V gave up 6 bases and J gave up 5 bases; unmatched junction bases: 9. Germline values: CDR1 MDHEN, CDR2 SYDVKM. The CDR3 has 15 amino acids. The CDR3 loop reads CASSYTSGSYHEQYF. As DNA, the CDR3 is TGTGCCAGCAGCTATACTAGCGGGAGTTACCACGAGCAGTACTTC.

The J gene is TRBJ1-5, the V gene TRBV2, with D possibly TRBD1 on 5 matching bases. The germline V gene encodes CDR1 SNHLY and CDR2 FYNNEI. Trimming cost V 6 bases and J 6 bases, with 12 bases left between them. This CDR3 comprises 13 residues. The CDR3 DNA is TGTGCCAGCAGAGACAGTCGGGCTCAGCCCCAGCATTTT. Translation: CASRDSRAQPQHF.

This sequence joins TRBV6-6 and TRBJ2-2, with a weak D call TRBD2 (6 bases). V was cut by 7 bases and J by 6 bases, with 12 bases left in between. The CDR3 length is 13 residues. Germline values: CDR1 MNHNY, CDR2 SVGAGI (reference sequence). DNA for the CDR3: TGTGCCAGCACTAGACTAGTGTCCGGGGAGCTGTTTTTT. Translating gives CASTRLVSGELFF.

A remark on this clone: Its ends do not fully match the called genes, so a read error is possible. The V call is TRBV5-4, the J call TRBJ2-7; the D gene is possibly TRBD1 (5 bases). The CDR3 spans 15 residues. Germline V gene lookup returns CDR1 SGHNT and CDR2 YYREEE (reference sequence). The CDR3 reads CVSSLQQGSSYEQYF. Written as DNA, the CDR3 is TGTGTCAGCAGCTTACAGCAGGGATCGTCGTACGAGCAGTACTTC.

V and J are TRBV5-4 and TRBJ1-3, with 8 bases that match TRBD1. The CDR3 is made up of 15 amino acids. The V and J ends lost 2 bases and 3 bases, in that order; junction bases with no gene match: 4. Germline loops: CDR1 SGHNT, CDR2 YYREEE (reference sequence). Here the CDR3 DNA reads TGTGCCAGCAGCTTCACAGGGGGAAGTGGAAACACCATATATTTT. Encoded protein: CASSFTGGSGNTIYF.

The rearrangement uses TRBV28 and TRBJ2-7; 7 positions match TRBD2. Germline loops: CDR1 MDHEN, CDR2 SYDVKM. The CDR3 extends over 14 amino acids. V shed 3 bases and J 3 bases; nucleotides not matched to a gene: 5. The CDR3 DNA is TGTGCCAGCAGTTTGGGGGGGAAACTCTACGAGCAGTACTTC. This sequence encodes CASSLGGKLYEQYF.

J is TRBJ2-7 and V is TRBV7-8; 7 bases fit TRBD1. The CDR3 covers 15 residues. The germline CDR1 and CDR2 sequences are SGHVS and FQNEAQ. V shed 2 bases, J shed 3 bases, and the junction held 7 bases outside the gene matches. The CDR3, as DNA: TGTGCCAGCAGCTTAAATAGGGCAGGGGGCTACGAGCAGTACTTC. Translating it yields CASSLNRAGGYEQYF. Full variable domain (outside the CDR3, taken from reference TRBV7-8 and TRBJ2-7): GAGVSQSPRYKVAKRGQDVALRCDPISGHVSLFWYQQALGQGPEFLTYFQNEAQLDKSGLPSDRFFAERPEGSVSTLKIQRTQQEDSAVYLCASSLNRAGGYEQYFGPGTRLTVT.

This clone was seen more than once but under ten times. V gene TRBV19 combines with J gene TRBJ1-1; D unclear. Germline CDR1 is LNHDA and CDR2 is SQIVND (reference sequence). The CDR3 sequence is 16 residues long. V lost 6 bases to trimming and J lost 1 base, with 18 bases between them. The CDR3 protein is CASSPTKGKGNTEAFF. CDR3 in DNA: TGTGCCAGTAGCCCTACAAAAGGGAAAGGGAACACTGAAGCTTTCTTT.

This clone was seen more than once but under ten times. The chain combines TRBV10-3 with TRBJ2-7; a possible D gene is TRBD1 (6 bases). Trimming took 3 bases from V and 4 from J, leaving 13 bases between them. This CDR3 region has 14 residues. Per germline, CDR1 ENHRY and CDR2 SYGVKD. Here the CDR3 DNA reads TGTGCCATCAGTGAAGGGGACACCTTATACGAGCAGTACTTC. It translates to CAISEGDTLYEQYF.